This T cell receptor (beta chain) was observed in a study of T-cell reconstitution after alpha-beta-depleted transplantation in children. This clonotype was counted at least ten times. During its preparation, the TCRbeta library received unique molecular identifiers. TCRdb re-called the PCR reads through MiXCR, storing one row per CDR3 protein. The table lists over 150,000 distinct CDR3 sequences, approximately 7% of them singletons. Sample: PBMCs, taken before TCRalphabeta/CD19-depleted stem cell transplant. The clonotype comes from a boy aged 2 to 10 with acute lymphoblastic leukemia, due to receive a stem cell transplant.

In DNA form, the CDR3 reads TGTGCCAGCAGTCCCGCAGCGGATTCTAGCACAGATACGCAGTATTTT. Translated: CASSPAADSSTDTQYF. The chain carries TRBV28 and TRBJ2-3, with D tentatively TRBD2 (5 bases). CDR1 is MDHEN and CDR2 is SYDVKM in the germline V gene. Trimming stripped 5 bases from V and 0 bases from J, with 15 bases between. The CDR3 is made up of 16 amino acids.